Listed below are T cell receptor beta chains from one sample, sequenced in a study of blood T cell repertoires in COVID-19. Repertoires were generated with immunoSEQ multiplex PCR, while TCRdb's copy carries only in-frame clones and drops some. The sample has about 140,000 clones, around 80% seen once. Sequencing was performed on peripheral blood. The receptors shown here come from a woman aged 55-75 years with acute or convalescent COVID-19. The CDR3 runs from the conserved cysteine through the conserved F or W. The D gene is left open where the match is weak. Size values are once, few and many counts, or a class for expanded clones, and some rows have none.

-,TRBJ2-1,TRBD1,TRBV10-2,TGCGCCAGCAGTACGAGGACAGGGGGCAGGTCCTACAATGAGCAGTTCTTC,CASSTRTGGRSYNEQFF
-,TRBJ2-7,TRBD1,TRBV5-1,TGCGCCAGCAGCTTGGGACAGGGGGCCTACGAGCAGTACTTC,CASSLGQGAYEQYF
-,TRBJ1-3,-,TRBV5-6,TGTGCCAGCAGCTTGCAGGGAAACTCTGGAAACACCATATATTTT,CASSLQGNSGNTIYF
-,TRBJ2-1,TRBD2,TRBV28,TGTGCCAGCAGTTTATGGGCGGGAGGCATATACAATGAGCAGTTCTTC,CASSLWAGGIYNEQFF
-,TRBJ1-2,-,TRBV11-2,TGTGCCAGCAGCCGGACAGACGATAACTATGGCTACACCTTC,CASSRTDDNYGYTF
-,TRBJ1-1,TRBD1,TRBV6-5,TGTGCCAGCAGGTGGACAGGGAACACTGAAGCTTTCTTT,CASRWTGNTEAFF
-,TRBJ1-6,-,TRBV4-1,TGCGCCAGCAGCCAAGATTCGGAGGGCAGCTCCTATAATTCACCCCTCCACTTT,CASSQDSEGSSYNSPLHF
-,TRBJ2-1,TRBD1,TRBV6-1,TGTGCCAGCAGTGACAGGGGGATGAATGAGCAGTTCTTC,CASSDRGMNEQFF
-,TRBJ1-2,-,TRBV28,TGTGCCAGCAGTTTATACCCCGGACAGCTGATCTATGGCTACACCTTC,CASSLYPGQLIYGYTF
-,TRBJ2-5,TRBD2,TRBV19,TGTGCCAGTAGTAAGGGACTAGCGACCTCGTCGGAGACCCAGTACTTC,CASSKGLATSSETQYF
-,TRBJ2-6,TRBD1,TRBV7-9,TGTGCCAGCAGCTTAACCTTTGGACAGGGGGCCCCTGGGGCCAACGTCCTGACTTTC,CASSLTFGQGAPGANVLTF
-,TRBJ1-1,TRBD1,TRBV6-7,TGTGCCAGCAGTTACTCGCGGGGACAGGGAGCTTTCTTT,CASSYSRGQGAFF
-,TRBJ1-1,-,TRBV6-5,TGTGCCAGCATGTACAGAACGAACACTGAAGCTTTCTTT,CASMYRTNTEAFF
-,TRBJ1-2,-,TRBV5-1,TGCGCCAGCAGCGGAGACAGGAATCAGAACTATGGCTACACCTTC,CASSGDRNQNYGYTF
-,TRBJ2-3,-,TRBV6-5,TGTGCCAGCGCTCCCCTAGGGGCCACAGATACGCAGTATTTT,CASAPLGATDTQYF
-,TRBJ1-1,-,TRBV2,TGTGCCAGCAGTGATTCGAGGGGGACAAAAGCTTTCTTT,CASSDSRGTKAFF
-,TRBJ2-3,TRBD2,TRBV10-1,TGCGCCAGCAGTACAGCGGGACTAGCGGGAGTAGAGACAGATACGCAGTATTTT,CASSTAGLAGVETDTQYF
-,TRBJ2-1,-,TRBV12-3/TRBV12-4,TGTGCCAGCAGTTTTAGTCCGTACAATGAGCAGTTCTTC,CASSFSPYNEQFF
-,TRBJ2-5,TRBD2,TRBV18,TGTGCCAGCTCACCAATAGGGAGGGGCCAGTACTTC,CASSPIGRGQYF
-,TRBJ2-5,TRBD1,TRBV6-5,TGTGCCAGCAGCGACAGGGGGCAAGAGACCCAGTACTTC,CASSDRGQETQYF
once,TRBJ2-3,-,TRBV30,TGTGCCTGGAGCCAGGGGGGACCAGATACGCAGTATTTT,CAWSQGGPDTQYF
-,TRBJ1-1,-,TRBV19,TGTGCCAGTAGTATCTATCAGGGCTACACTGAAGCTTTCTTT,CASSIYQGYTEAFF
-,TRBJ2-7,-,TRBV28,TGTGCCAGCAGTCCACCCCTAAAAATCTCCTACGAGCAGTACTTC,CASSPPLKISYEQYF
-,TRBJ1-1,-,TRBV5-8,TGTGCCAGCAGGCCCAGGTTGTCCCCCGGAAACACTGAAGCTTTCTTT,CASRPRLSPGNTEAFF
-,TRBJ2-1,TRBD1,TRBV6-1,TGTGCCAGCAGTGATAACCGGGACAGAGGTCGAAATGAGCAGTTCTTC,CASSDNRDRGRNEQFF
-,TRBJ2-7,-,TRBV12-3/TRBV12-4,TGTGCCAGCAAGCAGGGGTTCTCCTACGAGCAGTACTTC,CASKQGFSYEQYF
-,TRBJ2-2,TRBD2,TRBV28,TGTGCCAGCAGTTTATCCGGTTGGCTAGCGGATAATACCGGGGAGCTGTTTTTT,CASSLSGWLADNTGELFF
-,TRBJ2-7,TRBD2,TRBV25-1,TGTGCCAGCACTAATCGGATAGCGGGAGGGCCTTTTTACGAGCAGTACTTC,CASTNRIAGGPFYEQYF
-,TRBJ1-1,-,TRBV6-5,TGTGCCAGCAGTTGGGGGGGTACTGAAGCTTTCTTT,CASSWGGTEAFF
once,TRBJ2-5,TRBD1,TRBV6-2/TRBV6-3,TGTGCCAGCAGTTACTCGACAGGGGGCGCGGAGACCCAGTACTTC,CASSYSTGGAETQYF
-,TRBJ1-5,-,TRBV27,TGTGCCAGCAGAGAGACAGGTCGCGGCAATCAGCCCCAGCATTTT,CASRETGRGNQPQHF
-,TRBJ1-5,TRBD1,TRBV27,TGTGCCAGCAAAAATAATAACAGGGGGAGCAATCAGCCCCAGCATTTT,CASKNNNRGSNQPQHF
-,TRBJ2-7,-,TRBV5-1,TGCGCCAGCAGCCCCGGGTACGAGCAGTACTTC,CASSPGYEQYF
-,TRBJ1-1,-,TRBV27,TGTGCCAGCAGTTTATGGGGAGGGGCTGAAGCTTTCTTT,CASSLWGGAEAFF
-,TRBJ2-1,-,TRBV7-9,TGTGCCAGCAGCCAGCAGGGGGGGCAGTTCTTC,CASSQQGGQFF
-,TRBJ2-3,TRBD2,TRBV2,TGTGCCAGCAGTCCCGGGACTAGTTCTCTAGATACGCAGTATTTT,CASSPGTSSLDTQYF
-,TRBJ2-5,-,TRBV5-1,TGCGCCACGTCAACAGGGAACCAAGAGACCCAGTACTTC,CATSTGNQETQYF
-,TRBJ2-2,TRBD1,TRBV30,TGTGCCTGGAGGGGGACAGGGTGGACCGGGGAGCTGTTTTTT,CAWRGTGWTGELFF
-,TRBJ2-7,TRBD1,TRBV27,TGTGCCAGCAGTTTAAAGGGGGCTATTTACGAGCAGTACTTC,CASSLKGAIYEQYF
-,TRBJ2-5,-,TRBV5-4,TGTGCCAGCAGCTTGGTTCGCAGTCAAGAGACCCAGTACTTC,CASSLVRSQETQYF
-,TRBJ2-1,-,TRBV9,TGTGCCAGCAGCTACGGAGGCGGGACCCGAGAGGATGAGCAGTTCTTC,CASSYGGGTREDEQFF
once,TRBJ2-7,-,TRBV3-1/TRBV3-2,TGTGCCAGCAGCCAAGCAGGGGACGGGGCTTTCTACGAGCAGTACTTC,CASSQAGDGAFYEQYF
few,TRBJ2-3,TRBD2,TRBV19,TGTGCCAGTAGTCCACTAGCGGGAGGGTGGACAGATACGCAGTATTTT,CASSPLAGGWTDTQYF
-,TRBJ2-7,-,TRBV27,TGTGCCAGCAGTTTTAGGGGCTACGAGCAGTACTTC,CASSFRGYEQYF
-,TRBJ2-1,TRBD2,TRBV29-1,TGCAGCGCCATCAGGACTAGCGATGAGCAGTTCTTC,CSAIRTSDEQFF
-,TRBJ2-1,-,TRBV4-2,TGTGCCAGCAGCCAGGGACGCGGACAGTCCTACAATGAGCAGTTCTTC,CASSQGRGQSYNEQFF
-,TRBJ1-2,-,TRBV5-6,TGTGCCAGCAGCTGGCAAGCGGCAATGATCTATGGCTACACCTTC,CASSWQAAMIYGYTF
-,TRBJ2-1,TRBD2,TRBV5-1,TGCGCCAGCAGCTTTAGCGGGACCGAGCAGTTCTTC,CASSFSGTEQFF
-,TRBJ2-3,TRBD2,TRBV24-1,TGTGCCACGCGGGCAGCGGGGCCAACGGATACGCAGTATTTT,CATRAAGPTDTQYF
-,TRBJ1-5,-,TRBV19,TGTGCCAGTAGTACCGGGGGTAATATGGGCAATCAGCCCCAGCATTTT,CASSTGGNMGNQPQHF
-,TRBJ2-7,TRBD2,TRBV2,TGTGCCAGCAGTGATCCTAGCGGGAGAGACGACGAGCAGTACTTC,CASSDPSGRDDEQYF
-,TRBJ1-2,-,TRBV19,TGTGCCAGTAGTCCACAGGTTGACTATGGCTACACCTTC,CASSPQVDYGYTF
-,TRBJ1-5,-,TRBV3-1/TRBV3-2,TGTGCCAGCAGCCCGGGTCGGGGAAGTCAGCCCCAGCATTTT,CASSPGRGSQPQHF
-,TRBJ1-1,-,TRBV25-1,TGTGCCAGCAGTGGACGGGAGGGTCGGGGGACTGAAGCTTTCTTT,CASSGREGRGTEAFF